A single sample is the source of the 30 T cell receptor delta chains below, sequenced in a study of DNA immune sequencing with unique molecular identifiers. Genomic DNA underwent 32-plex PCR targeting all 8 TRDV and 4 TRDJ genes. Adapter PCR followed 3 to 4 barcoding PCR cycles that attached a 12-nucleotide UMI. With CATT, TCRdb re-called clones from the multiplex PCR reads. The table shows 1,500 to 2,000 delta-chain clones, with about an eighth occurring only once. The sample was gamma-delta T cells enriched from blood buffy coat, or unenriched PBMCs (not recorded which). These receptors were collected from a human donor in good health.

There are a few counts of this clone. The chain carries TRDV2 and TRDJ1; TRDD3 agrees at 12 bases. The CDR3 contains 16 residues. Trimming at V came to 2 bases and at J to 6 bases, leaving 9 bases not matched to a gene. From germline, CDR1 is GEAIGNYY and CDR2 EKD. This CDR3 is CACDRLGDTRKHKLIF. Here the CDR3 DNA reads TGTGCCTGTGACAGGCTGGGGGATACGAGGAAACATAAACTCATCTTT.

This clone was picked up a small number of times. The amino acid sequence in TCRdb belongs to a much larger clone and departs from this DNA's translation at residue 16, likely a sequencing read error; the sequence shown is translated from the DNA. This chain links TRDV2 with TRDJ1, with TRDD3 matching 9 bases. This CDR3 is 19 amino acids long. Germline V lookup: CDR1 GEAIGNYY, CDR2 EKD. DNA for the CDR3: TGTGCCTGTGACACCTTGTCTTTACTGGGGGAAGAGTACACCGATATACTCATCTTT. Translation: CACDTLSLLGEEYTDILIF.

This clone was counted a few times. TCRdb pairs this DNA with a much larger clone's protein that differs at residue 5, likely a read error; the protein shown was translated from the DNA. This chain uses TRDV2 with TRDJ1; the match to TRDD3 covers 11 bases. The V segment lost 5 bases and the J segment 4 bases; nucleotides outside the gene matches: 8. Germline loops: CDR1 GEAIGNYY, CDR2 EKD. This CDR3 contains 15 residues. This CDR3 reads CACARLGDRDDKLIF. Written as DNA, the CDR3 is TGTGCCTGTGCCCGACTGGGGGATAGGGACGATAAACTCATCTTT.

As regards this clone: The TCRdb protein comes from a much larger clone and disagrees with this DNA's translation at residue 4, likely due to a read error; the protein given here is derived from the DNA. This chain links TRDV2 with TRDJ3; unclear D gene. V was pared by 5 bases and J by 0 bases, with 19 bases between. The germline gives CDR1 GEAIGNYY, CDR2 EKD. The CDR3 totals 19 residues. The CDR3 reads CACGQIKEEPSWDTRQMFF. The CDR3 DNA is TGTGCCTGTGGCCAAATCAAGGAGGAGCCCTCCTGGGACACCCGACAGATGTTTTTC.

This clone was counted only a few times. The chain couples TRDV1 to TRDJ1; 12 bases are shared with TRDD3. The V segment lost 3 bases and the J segment 0 bases; nucleotides outside the gene matches: 11. The CDR3 covers 19 residues. Germline V lookup: CDR1 TSWWSYY, CDR2 QGS. The CDR3 reads CALGDLGTGGYRYTDKLIF. The CDR3 DNA reads TGTGCTCTTGGGGACCTAGGTACTGGGGGATACCGTTACACCGATAAACTCATCTTT.

There are many counts of this clone. Only one base separates this from a far larger clonotype, so it likely reflects a read error. The rearrangement links TRDV2 to TRDJ1; 12 bases agree with TRDD3. Looked up from germline, CDR1 is GEAIGNYY and CDR2 is EKD. The CDR3 sequence is 16 residues long. Here the CDR3 DNA reads TGTGCCTGTGACAAGCTGGGGGATACGCAGGCCGATAAACACATCTTT. Protein product: CACDKLGDTQADKHIF.

Concerning this clone: TCRdb's protein for this DNA is that of a much larger clone and differs from the translation at residue 3, likely a read error; the protein shown is the DNA translation. The rearrangement links TRDV2 to TRDJ1, with TRDD3 matching over 7 bases. The CDR3 covers 15 residues. CDR1 and CDR2 (germline): GEAIGNYY, EKD. The CDR3 DNA follows: TGTGCCCGTGACCTACTGGGGACAGACACCGATAAACTCATCTTT. This translates into CARDLLGTDTDKLIF.

A remark on this clone: Translating this DNA gives a protein that differs at residue 17 from the TCRdb one, which belongs to a much larger clone; a read error is likely, and the protein shown is this translation. The genes are TRDV2 and TRDJ3; D possibly corresponds to TRDD3 (5 bases). Germline V gives CDR1 GEAIGNYY, CDR2 EKD. This CDR3 has 20 residues. Here the CDR3 reads CACDTLGTTNGSWDTRRMFF. In DNA form, the CDR3 reads TGTGCCTGTGACACCTTGGGGACCACGAACGGCTCCTGGGACACCCGACGGATGTTTTTC.

This clone appeared a few times. A read error likely explains why the TCRdb protein, taken from a much larger clone, differs from this DNA's translation at residue 13; the protein shown is translated from the DNA. The J gene is TRDJ1, the V gene TRDV2, with TRDD3 identical over 8 bases. Trimming removed 0 bases from V and 0 bases from J; junction bases left unmatched: 17. The CDR3 loop spans 20 amino acids. Germline V gene data show CDR1 as GEAIGNYY and CDR2 as EKD. The CDR3 DNA is TGTGCCTGTGACACCCTGAGGGTTTCTGGGGGACACAAGTACACCGATAAACTCATCTTT. It yields the protein CACDTLRVSGGHKYTDKLIF.

The genes are TRDV2 and TRDJ1, with TRDD3 matching 7 bases. The V gene end was trimmed by 0 bases and the J gene end by 0 bases; junction bases not matched to a gene: 12. The CDR3 is 18 amino acids. Per germline, CDR1 GEAIGNYY and CDR2 EKD. CDR3 loop: CACDTVAAGGEYTDKLIF. The CDR3 coding sequence is TGTGCCTGTGACACCGTTGCTGCTGGGGGGGAGTACACCGATAAACTCATCTTT.

As concerns this clone: The TCRdb protein, from a much larger clone, departs from this DNA's translation at residue 12, likely by read error; the protein shown derives from the DNA. The chain joins TRDV2 to TRDJ1; 11 bases are a match to TRDD3. The CDR3 contains 15 residues. Germline CDR1 is GEAIGNYY and CDR2 is EKD. The CDR3 bases are TGTGCCTGTGCCCAACTGGGGGATAGGGACGATAGACTCATCTTT. Amino acids: CACAQLGDRDDRLIF.

This clone was recorded a few times. The translation of this DNA and the TCRdb protein of a much larger clone differ at residue 15, probably owing to a read error; the protein shown here is translated from the DNA. This chain connects TRDV2 to TRDJ1; TRDD3 matches at 10 bases. Germline CDR1 reads GEAIGNYY; CDR2 reads EKD. The CDR3 contains 17 residues. Written as DNA, the CDR3 is TGTGCCTGTGACGGTCTGGGGGATAGACTGTACACCGATAAACACATCTTT. Its translation: CACDGLGDRLYTDKHIF.

Only a few counts were recorded for this clone. It differs at one base from a far larger clone, so likely a read error. Other DNA sequences within the sample encode an identical CDR3. The genes are TRDV2 and TRDJ1; 7 bases match TRDD3. V was pared by 3 bases and J by 0 bases, with 6 bases of the junction left unmatched. Per the germline V gene, CDR1 is GEAIGNYY and CDR2 is EKD. The CDR3 has 15 amino acids. The CDR3 DNA follows: TGTGCCTGTGACCTACTGGGGACCGACACCGATAAACTCATCTTT. The encoded protein is CACDLLGTDTDKLIF.

The CDR3 spells CAASGPLCPGGFYTDKLIF. The CDR3 DNA reads TGTGCAGCAAGCGGACCGCTCTGCCCTGGGGGGTTTTACACCGATAAACTCATCTTT. V is TRAV29/DV5 and J is TRDJ1, with 7 bases identical to TRDD3. TCRdb does not report a J gene; here it was assigned by matching the DNA to germline references. CDR1 and CDR2 (germline): NSMFDY, ISSIKDK. Trimming removed 0 bases from V and 0 bases from J; junction bases left unmatched: 17. The CDR3 runs 19 residues.

As for this clone: A far larger clone is just one base off, so this is likely a read error. Other DNA sequences in this sample translate to the same CDR3. This rearrangement joins TRDV2 to TRDJ1; D may be TRDD3 (6 bases). This CDR3 is 14 amino acids long. Germline V gene data show CDR1 as GEAIGNYY and CDR2 as EKD. Trimming removed 2 bases at V and 0 bases at J, with 9 bases between. The CDR3: CACDKVGDTDKLIF. CDR3 in DNA: TGTGCCTGTGACAAGGTGGGGGACACCGATAAACTCATCTTT.

A note on this clone: The mismatch at residue 10 between this DNA's translation and the TCRdb protein of a much larger clone likely reflects a read error; the protein shown is translated from the DNA. The chain carries TRDV2 and TRDJ1, with 11 positions matching TRDD3. The germline gives CDR1 GEAIGNYY, CDR2 EKD. V shed 5 bases and J 5 bases; nucleotides not matched to a gene: 9. The CDR3 length is 15 residues. This CDR3 is CACAQLGDREDKLIF. The CDR3 nucleotides read TGTGCCTGTGCCCAACTGGGGGATAGGGAGGATAAACTCATCTTT.

Remarks on this clone: TCRdb shows a much larger clone's protein in place of this DNA's translation, and the two differ at residue 4, likely through a read error; the protein shown is translated from the DNA. This chain uses TRDV2 with TRDJ1, with 7 bases fitting TRDD3. Germline V gene data show CDR1 as GEAIGNYY and CDR2 as EKD. The CDR3 has 17 residues. CDR3 amino acids: CACNTLVLGENTDKLIF. The CDR3 DNA sequence: TGTGCCTGTAACACCCTCGTGTTGGGGGAGAACACCGATAAACTCATCTTT.

For the J gene the call is TRDJ1; the V gene lacks a call; whether TRDD3, the table's D call, matches the DNA was not checked. CDR3 length equals 19 residues. CDR3 DNA sequence: TGTGCTCTTGGGGATTTAATACTGTTCTGGGGGATATGTACCGATAAACTCATCTTT. Its protein is CALGDLILFWGICTDKLIF.

This clone was seen a few times. Given a far larger clone just one base away, this is likely a sequencing read error. The chain carries TRDV2 and TRDJ1, with TRDD3 matching over 11 bases. The V gene's germline CDR1 is GEAIGNYY and CDR2 EKD. Losses at the gene ends were 6 bases for V and 2 bases for J; bases not matched to a gene: 16. The CDR3 totals 18 residues. The DNA for the CDR3 is TGTGCCTGTTACATTTTGGGGGATACGGGGGGCGAGACCGATAAACTCATCTTT. This encodes CACYILGDTGGETDKLIF.

Many counts were recorded for this clone. As DNA, the CDR3 is TGTGCAGCAAGCTTACACTGGGGGGAGTACACCGATAAACTCATCTTT. It specifies CAASLHWGEYTDKLIF. V usage is TRAV29/DV5 and J usage is TRDJ1, with 8 nucleotides matching TRDD3. Unmatched junction bases numbered 8, after V lost 1 base and J lost 0 bases. This CDR3 spans 16 amino acids. In germline, CDR1 is NSMFDY, CDR2 ISSIKDK.

A word on this clone: A far larger clone is only one base removed, so a read error is likely. Other nucleotide sequences from this sample produce the same CDR3. The rearrangement uses TRDV2 and TRDJ1; 9 nucleotides match TRDD3. Germline CDR1 GEAIGNYY, CDR2 EKD. CDR3 length: 19 amino acids. This chain's CDR3 is CACDTLSLLGEEYTDKLIF. The CDR3 region has the DNA TGTGCCTGTGACACCTTGTCTTTACTGGGGGAAGAGTACACTGATAAACTCATCTTT.

This clone was observed a few times. The chain combines TRDV2 with TRDJ1; 11 positions match TRDD3. The CDR3 runs to 17 residues. Germline V gene data show CDR1 as GEAIGNYY and CDR2 as EKD. V dropped 4 bases and J dropped 2; count of bases not matched to a gene: 11. This CDR3 reads CACDPVGGYAGTDKLIF. For the CDR3, the DNA is TGTGCCTGTGATCCTGTTGGGGGATACGCTGGGACCGATAAACTCATCTTT.

Points on this clone: This likely traces to a read error, being one base from a far larger clone. The rearrangement uses TRDV1 and TRDJ1; TRDD3 agrees at 10 bases. Since TCRdb gives no J gene, matching the DNA to germline was used here to assign it. With 0 bases clipped from V and 0 bases from J, the junction kept 31 bases outside the gene matches. Per germline, CDR1 TSWWSYY and CDR2 QGS. The CDR3 contains 26 residues. CDR3 coding DNA: TGTGCTCTTGGGGAACTGGCGTTCCTACAGTCCTTAACTGGGGGATCTTCTTCTTTGTACACCGATAAACTCATCTTT. It yields the protein CALGELAFLQSLTGGSSSLYTDKLIF.

Comment on this clone: The TCRdb record carries a much larger clone's protein, which differs from this DNA's translation at residue 6; a read error is the likely cause, and the protein listed here is the DNA translation. V usage is TRDV2 and J usage is TRDJ3, with 7 positions matching TRDD3. Trimming cost V 1 base and J 0 bases; bases outside gene matches: 11. CDR1 GEAIGNYY and CDR2 EKD come from the germline V gene. The CDR3 is 20 residues long. CDR3 in DNA: TGTGCCTGTGACACGGCAAGCCTGGGGGTCGGCTCCTGGGACACCCGACAGATGTTTTTC. Translating it yields CACDTASLGVGSWDTRQMFF.

The table lists this clone with a few counts. The rearrangement joins TRDV1 to TRDJ1, with 9 positions matching TRDD3. Matching the DNA to germline supplied the J gene, which TCRdb does not give. V was pared by 4 bases and J by 5 bases, with 32 bases of the junction left unmatched. The CDR3 consists of 23 residues. Germline CDR1 is TSWWSYY and CDR2 is QGS. The CDR3: CALGASVFLQRFTGGPGRDKLIF. The CDR3 region has the DNA TGTGCTCTTGGGGCATCAGTATTCCTACAGAGGTTTACTGGGGGACCAGGTCGTGATAAACTCATCTTT.

This clone was recorded a few times. The TCRdb protein, from a much larger clone, departs from this DNA's translation at residue 18, likely by read error; the protein shown derives from the DNA. The chain carries TRDV2 and TRDJ3; D might be TRDD3 (5 bases). Looked up from germline, CDR1 is GEAIGNYY and CDR2 is EKD. The CDR3 runs 19 residues. CDR3 loop: CACDQIKEEPSWDTRQMIF. As DNA, the CDR3 is TGTGCCTGTGACCAAATCAAGGAGGAGCCCTCCTGGGACACCCGACAGATGATTTTC.

This clone was seen just once. This rearrangement joins TRAV29/DV5 to TRDJ1, with TRDD3 matching over 8 bases. TCRdb records no J gene; here it was assigned by comparing the DNA to germline. Germline V gene lookup returns CDR1 NSMFDY and CDR2 ISSIKDK. V was clipped by 0 bases and J by 0 bases; unmatched bases: 7. The CDR3 has 16 residues. This CDR3 is CAASAGVWGNTDKLIF. CDR3 bases: TGTGCAGCAAGCGCGGGGGTCTGGGGGAACACCGATAAACTCATCTTT.

This clone was seen only a few times. For this DNA, TCRdb reports the protein of a much larger clone, which diverges at residue 3, most likely from a read error; the protein presented here is translated directly from the DNA. This rearrangement joins TRDV2 to TRDJ1; 8 bases are a match to TRDD3. Germline V gene lookup returns CDR1 GEAIGNYY and CDR2 EKD. The CDR3 is 20 residues long. The DNA of the CDR3 is TGTGCCTATGACACCTACGGTTTGTCGGGATACGGGCCCAACACCGATAAACTCATCTTT. Translated: CAYDTYGLSGYGPNTDKLIF.

With respect to this clone: The protein that TCRdb holds for this DNA derives from a much larger clone and differs from the translated DNA at residue 11, which likely indicates a read error; the protein shown here is translated from the DNA. This chain joins TRDV2 and TRDJ1, with TRDD3 matching 7 bases. CDR3 length equals 15 residues. The germline V gene encodes CDR1 GEAIGNYY and CDR2 EKD. The CDR3 spells CACDVLLGTTVKLIF. CDR3 DNA: TGTGCCTGTGACGTCTTACTGGGGACCACCGTTAAACTCATCTTT.

This clone was counted at least ten times. The rearrangement links TRDV2 to TRDJ1, with 8 bases that match TRDD3. The CDR3 covers 17 residues. Germline V CDR1 and CDR2: GEAIGNYY, EKD. V was pared by 3 bases and J by 0 bases, with 11 bases of the junction left unmatched. CDR3 in DNA: TGTGCCTGTGACCACGTACTGGGGGTTAAGTACACCGATAAACTCATCTTT. Amino acids: CACDHVLGVKYTDKLIF.